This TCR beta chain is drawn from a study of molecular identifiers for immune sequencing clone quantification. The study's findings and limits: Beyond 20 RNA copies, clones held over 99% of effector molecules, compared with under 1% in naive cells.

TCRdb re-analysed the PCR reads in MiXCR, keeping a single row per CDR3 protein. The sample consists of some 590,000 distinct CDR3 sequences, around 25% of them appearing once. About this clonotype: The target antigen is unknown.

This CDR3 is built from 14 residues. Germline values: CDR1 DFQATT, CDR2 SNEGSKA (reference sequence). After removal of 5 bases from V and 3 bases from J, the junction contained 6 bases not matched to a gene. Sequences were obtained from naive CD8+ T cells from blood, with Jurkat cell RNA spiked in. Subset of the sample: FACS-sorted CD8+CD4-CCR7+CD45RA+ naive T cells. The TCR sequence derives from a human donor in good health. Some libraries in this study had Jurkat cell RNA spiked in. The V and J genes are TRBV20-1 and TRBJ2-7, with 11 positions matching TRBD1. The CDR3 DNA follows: TGCAGTGCTTATCGGGACAGGGGGTACTACGAGCAGTACTTC. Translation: CSAYRDRGYYEQYF.